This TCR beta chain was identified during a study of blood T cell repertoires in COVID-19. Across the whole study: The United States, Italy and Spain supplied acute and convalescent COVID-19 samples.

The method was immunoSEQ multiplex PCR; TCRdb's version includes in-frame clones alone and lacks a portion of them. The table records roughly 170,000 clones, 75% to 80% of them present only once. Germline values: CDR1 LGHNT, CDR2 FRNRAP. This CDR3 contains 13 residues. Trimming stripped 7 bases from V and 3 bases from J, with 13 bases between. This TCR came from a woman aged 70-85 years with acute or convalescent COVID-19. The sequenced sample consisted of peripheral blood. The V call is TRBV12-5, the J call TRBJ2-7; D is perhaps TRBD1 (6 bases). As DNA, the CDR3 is TGTGCTAGTGCCCTGGGGGCGGACTACGAGCAGTACTTC. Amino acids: CASALGADYEQYF.